Reported below is one T cell receptor (beta chain). It has no known antigen specificity. No base-level quality is on record; no much larger clone is a single base apart. The data stem from a study of PD-1 blockade in classical Hodgkin lymphoma (dated by TCRdb to about 2020). Concerning the study at large: Nivolumab dosing was 3 mg/kg intravenously every 2 weeks, continuing until either disease progression or unacceptable toxicity. The study used TCR beta sequencing and CyTOF to define a peripheral blood immune signature of response to PD-1 blockade in classical Hodgkin lymphoma.

In light of the paper, this sample's time point label describes: cycle 1 day 1 (C1D1), immediately before nivolumab initiation. Every trial patient had relapsed after autologous stem cell transplantation, and cohorts A, B and C differed in prior brentuximab vedotin exposure. The trial cohort included roughly 60 patients with relapsed/refractory classical Hodgkin lymphoma, and each patient had a best overall response of complete response, partial response or progressive disease. Trial patients were treated with single-agent nivolumab in the multi-cohort phase II CheckMate 205 trial. An independent review committee assessed best overall response using the 2007 International Working Group response criteria. Trial PBMCs were obtained immediately prior to nivolumab initiation (C1D1) and on therapy at cycle 2 day 1 and cycle 4 day 1. Peripheral blood was collected in 8 mL Vacutainer Cell Preparation Tubes, from which PBMCs were isolated by centrifugation and then cryopreserved.

The CDR3 runs 13 residues from the cysteine to the phenylalanine. Only CDR3 DNA remains: 39 bases, in frame from the first base. The germline V gene gives CDR1 as MGHRA and CDR2 as YSYEKL. V is clipped by 0 bases and J by 0 bases, and the sequence between their germline boundaries is 1 base long. Results the study describes overall, beyond this receptor: Only a single clinical trial cohort was studied, and what caused the repertoire differences, possibly disease activity or prior therapy, remained undefined. Baseline TCR diversity was reported to be lower in newly diagnosed patients than in healthy donors and to be lower still in relapsed/refractory patients. By C4D1, a significant rise was seen in CD4+ TCR diversity but not in CD8+ TCR diversity (p=0.0027 vs p=0.16), and the rise was most apparent among complete responders (p=0.02). Diversity was lower in patients who began nivolumab less than 1 year after ASCT, so these patients were left out of later analyses to avoid confounding by immune reconstitution. Trial patients with a complete response had baseline diversity similar to that of newly diagnosed patients, while partial responders and progressors had significantly lower diversity.

The Qiagen DNeasy kit was used to extract genomic DNA both from unsorted PBMCs and from the negatively selected CD4+ and CD8+ fractions. Amplification of TCR beta CDR3 regions was done by immunoSEQ multiplex PCR with primers that anneal to V and J segments. A synthetic immune receptor repertoire was used to minimize amplification bias, and any remaining bias was removed computationally after sequencing. In the source study's methods: Custom Python scripts were used to quantify repertoire diversity as the Shannon entropy index. Unsorted, CD4+ and CD8+ repertoires were examined separately, except in combined analyses, for which CD4+ and CD8+ sequences were merged in silico. A clone was considered expanded if an increase in frequency of at least 2-fold after treatment relative to C1D1 was found, and a pseudocount of 0.5 was applied to clones undetected at baseline. Clones with 0 or 1 copy at C1D1 were classified as singleton clones, and clones with 2 or more copies were classified as non-singleton clones. By matching protein sequences in sorted samples from the same patient, clones expanded in unsorted samples were annotated as CD4+, CD8+ or unknown. Wilcoxon tests were applied to paired samples to test diversity changes from C1D1 to C4D1. Held by TCRdb, this immuneACCESS table contains in-frame sequences only and omits some clones. Under half of the omission traces to an unresolved V gene where checked; the cause of the rest is unknown. V, J and clone size are those of that table, while D and trimming were read from the DNA. The sample profile shows fewer than 90,000 clones; about 92% of them were found once. 8% of the sample belongs to the ten largest clones.

The TCR was taken from a human donor with classical Hodgkin lymphoma. This chain is built from TRBV4-1 and TRBJ2-3, with no confidently assigned D gene. Material: peripheral blood mononuclear cells (PBMCs), obtained at baseline. CDR3 reads: CASSQDSTDTQYF. Read as DNA, the sequence is TGCGCCAGCAGCCAAGATAGCACAGATACGCAGTATTTT.